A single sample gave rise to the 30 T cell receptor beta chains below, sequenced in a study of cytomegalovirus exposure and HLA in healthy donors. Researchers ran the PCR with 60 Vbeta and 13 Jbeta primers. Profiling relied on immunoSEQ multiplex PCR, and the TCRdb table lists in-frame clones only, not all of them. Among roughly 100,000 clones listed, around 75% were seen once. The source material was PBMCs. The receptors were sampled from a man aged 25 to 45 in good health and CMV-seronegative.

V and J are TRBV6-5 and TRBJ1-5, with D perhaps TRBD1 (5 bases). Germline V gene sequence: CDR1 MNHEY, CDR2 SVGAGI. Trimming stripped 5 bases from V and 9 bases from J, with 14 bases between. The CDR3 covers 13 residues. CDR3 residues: CASSPGVRGPQHF. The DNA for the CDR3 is TGTGCCAGCAGTCCGGGGGTGAGAGGGCCCCAGCATTTT.

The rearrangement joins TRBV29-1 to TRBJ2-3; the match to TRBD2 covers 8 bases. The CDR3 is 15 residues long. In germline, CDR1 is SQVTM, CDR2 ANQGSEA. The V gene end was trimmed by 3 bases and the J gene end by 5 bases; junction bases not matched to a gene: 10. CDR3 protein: CSVEYLAGGVDTQYF. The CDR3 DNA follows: TGCAGCGTTGAGTACCTAGCGGGTGGAGTAGATACGCAGTATTTT.

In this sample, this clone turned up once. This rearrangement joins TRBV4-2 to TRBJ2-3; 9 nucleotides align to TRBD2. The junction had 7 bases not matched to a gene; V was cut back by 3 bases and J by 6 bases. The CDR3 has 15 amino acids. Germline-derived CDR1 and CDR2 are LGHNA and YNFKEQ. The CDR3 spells CASSQGAGGPDTQYF. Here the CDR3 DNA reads TGTGCCAGCAGCCAGGGCGCGGGAGGGCCCGATACGCAGTATTTT.

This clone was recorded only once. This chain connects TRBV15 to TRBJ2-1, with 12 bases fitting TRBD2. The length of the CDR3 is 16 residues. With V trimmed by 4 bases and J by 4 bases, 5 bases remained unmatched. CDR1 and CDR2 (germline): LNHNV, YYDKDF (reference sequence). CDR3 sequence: CATSITGLAGYNEQFF. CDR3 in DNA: TGTGCCACCAGCATCACGGGACTAGCGGGTTACAATGAGCAGTTCTTC.

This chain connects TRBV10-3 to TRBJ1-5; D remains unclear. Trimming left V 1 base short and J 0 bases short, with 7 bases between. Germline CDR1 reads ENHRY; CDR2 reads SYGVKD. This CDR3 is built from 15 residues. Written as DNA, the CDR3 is TGTGCCATCAGTGAGTTTAGTAATAGCAATCAGCCCCAGCATTTT. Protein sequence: CAISEFSNSNQPQHF.

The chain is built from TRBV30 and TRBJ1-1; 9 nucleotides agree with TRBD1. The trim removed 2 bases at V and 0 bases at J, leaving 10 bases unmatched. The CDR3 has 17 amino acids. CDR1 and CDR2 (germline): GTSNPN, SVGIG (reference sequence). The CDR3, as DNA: TGTGCCTGGAGTCAAGGTAGACAGGGGGGGATGAACACTGAAGCTTTCTTT. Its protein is CAWSQGRQGGMNTEAFF.

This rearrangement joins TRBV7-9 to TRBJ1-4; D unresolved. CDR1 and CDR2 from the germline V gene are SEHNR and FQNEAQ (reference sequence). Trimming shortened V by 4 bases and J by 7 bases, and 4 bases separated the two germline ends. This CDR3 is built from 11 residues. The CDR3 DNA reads TGTGCCAGCAGCTCGAGTGAAAAACTGTTTTTT. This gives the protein CASSSSEKLFF.

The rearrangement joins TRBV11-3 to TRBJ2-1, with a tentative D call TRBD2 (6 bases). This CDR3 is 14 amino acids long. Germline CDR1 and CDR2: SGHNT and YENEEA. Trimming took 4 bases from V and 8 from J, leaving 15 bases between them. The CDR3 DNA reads TGTGCCAGCAGCTCCACCGCGGGGAACGATGAGCAGTTCTTC. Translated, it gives CASSSTAGNDEQFF.

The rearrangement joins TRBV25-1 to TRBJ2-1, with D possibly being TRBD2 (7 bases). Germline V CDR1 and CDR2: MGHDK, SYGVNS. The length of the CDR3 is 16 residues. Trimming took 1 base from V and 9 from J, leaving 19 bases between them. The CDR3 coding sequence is TGTGCCAGCAGTGAATTAGGACTGGGGGGAGGGGGTGAGCAGTTCTTC. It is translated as CASSELGLGGGGEQFF.

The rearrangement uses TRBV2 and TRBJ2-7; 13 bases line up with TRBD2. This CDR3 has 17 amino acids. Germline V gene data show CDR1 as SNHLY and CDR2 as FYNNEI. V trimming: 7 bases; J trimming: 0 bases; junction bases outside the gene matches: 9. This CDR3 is CASIPGLAGTSSYEQYF. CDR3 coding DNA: TGTGCCAGCATTCCGGGACTAGCGGGGACCAGCTCCTACGAGCAGTACTTC. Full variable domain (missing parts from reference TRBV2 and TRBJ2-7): EPEVTQTPSHQVTQMGQEVILRCVPISNHLYFYWYRQILGQKVEFLVSFYNNEISEKSEIFDDQFSVERPDGSNFTLKIRSTKLEDSAMYFCASIPGLAGTSSYEQYFGPGTRLTVT.

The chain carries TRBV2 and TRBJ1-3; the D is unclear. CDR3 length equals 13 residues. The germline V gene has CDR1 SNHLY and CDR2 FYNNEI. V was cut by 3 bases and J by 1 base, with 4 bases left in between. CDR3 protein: CASSDPSGNTIYF. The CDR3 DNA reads TGTGCCAGCAGTGATCCATCTGGAAACACCATATATTTT.

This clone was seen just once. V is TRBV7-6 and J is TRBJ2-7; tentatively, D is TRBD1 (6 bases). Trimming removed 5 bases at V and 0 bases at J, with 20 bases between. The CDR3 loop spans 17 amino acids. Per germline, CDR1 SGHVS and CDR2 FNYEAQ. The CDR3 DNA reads TGTGCCAGCAGCCTCGGGCGAGGGGGATACCTCTCCTACGAGCAGTACTTC. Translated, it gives CASSLGRGGYLSYEQYF.

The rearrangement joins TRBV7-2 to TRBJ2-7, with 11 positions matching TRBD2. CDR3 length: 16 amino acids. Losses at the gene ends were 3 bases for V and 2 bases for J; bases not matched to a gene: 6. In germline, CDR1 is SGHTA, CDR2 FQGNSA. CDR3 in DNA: TGTGCCAGCAGCTTTAGCGGGGGGGCCCTCCCCTACGAGCAGTACTTC. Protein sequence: CASSFSGGALPYEQYF.

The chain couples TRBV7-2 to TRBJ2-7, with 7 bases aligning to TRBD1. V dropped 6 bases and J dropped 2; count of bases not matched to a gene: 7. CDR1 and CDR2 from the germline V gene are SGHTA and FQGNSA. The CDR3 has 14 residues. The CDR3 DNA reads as TGTGCCAGCAGTTCACGGACAGGCGCCTACGAGCAGTACTTC. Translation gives CASSSRTGAYEQYF.

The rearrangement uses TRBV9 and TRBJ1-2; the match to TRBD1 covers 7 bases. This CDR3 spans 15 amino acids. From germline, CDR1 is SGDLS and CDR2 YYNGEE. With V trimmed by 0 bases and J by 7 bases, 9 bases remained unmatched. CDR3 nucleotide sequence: TGTGCCAGCAGCGTAGTTCCAGGGGGAAGGTCTGGCTACACCTTC. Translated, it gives CASSVVPGGRSGYTF.

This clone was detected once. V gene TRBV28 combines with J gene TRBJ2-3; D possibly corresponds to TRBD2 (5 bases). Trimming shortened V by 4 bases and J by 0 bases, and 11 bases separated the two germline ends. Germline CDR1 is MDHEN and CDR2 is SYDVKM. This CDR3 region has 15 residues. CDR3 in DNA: TGTGCCAGCAGTTCGGGCGGGCCTAGCACAGATACGCAGTATTTT. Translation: CASSSGGPSTDTQYF.

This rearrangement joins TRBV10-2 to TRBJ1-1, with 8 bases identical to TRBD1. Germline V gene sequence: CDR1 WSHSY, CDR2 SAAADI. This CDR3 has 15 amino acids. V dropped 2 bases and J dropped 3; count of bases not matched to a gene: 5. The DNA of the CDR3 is TGCGCCAGCAGTGAGATAACAGGGGGGTACACTGAAGCTTTCTTT. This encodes CASSEITGGYTEAFF.

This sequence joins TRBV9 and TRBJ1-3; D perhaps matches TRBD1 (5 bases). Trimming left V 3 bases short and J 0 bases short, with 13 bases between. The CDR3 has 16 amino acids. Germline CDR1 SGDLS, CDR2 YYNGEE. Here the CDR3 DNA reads TGTGCCAGCAGCGGGGGCCCGCCAGGCTCTGGAAACACCATATATTTT. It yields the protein CASSGGPPGSGNTIYF.

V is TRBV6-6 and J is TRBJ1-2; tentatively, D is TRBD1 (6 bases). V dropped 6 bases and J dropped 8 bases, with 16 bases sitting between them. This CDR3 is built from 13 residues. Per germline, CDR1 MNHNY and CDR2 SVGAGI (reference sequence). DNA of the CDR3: TGTGCCAGCAGGCCCCGGGACACGGAGGGCTACACCTTC. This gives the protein CASRPRDTEGYTF.

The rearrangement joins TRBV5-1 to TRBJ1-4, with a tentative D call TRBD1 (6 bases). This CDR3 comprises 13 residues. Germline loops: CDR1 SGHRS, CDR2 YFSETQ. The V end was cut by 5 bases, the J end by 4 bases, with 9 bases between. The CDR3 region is CASSVQGNEKLFF. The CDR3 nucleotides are TGCGCCAGCAGTGTACAGGGTAATGAAAAACTGTTTTTT.

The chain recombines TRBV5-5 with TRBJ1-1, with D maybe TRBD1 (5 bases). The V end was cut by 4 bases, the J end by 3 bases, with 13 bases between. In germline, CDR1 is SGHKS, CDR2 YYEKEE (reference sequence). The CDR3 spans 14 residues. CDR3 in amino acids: CASSADPGDTEAFF. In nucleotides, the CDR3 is TGTGCCAGCAGCGCCGACCCGGGGGACACTGAAGCTTTCTTT.

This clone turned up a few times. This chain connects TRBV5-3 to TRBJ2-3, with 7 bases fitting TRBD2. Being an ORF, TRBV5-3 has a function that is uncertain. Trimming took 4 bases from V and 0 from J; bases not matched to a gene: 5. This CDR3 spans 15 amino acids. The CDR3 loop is CARSANSGSTDTQYF. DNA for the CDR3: TGTGCCAGAAGCGCGAATAGCGGGAGCACAGATACGCAGTATTTT.

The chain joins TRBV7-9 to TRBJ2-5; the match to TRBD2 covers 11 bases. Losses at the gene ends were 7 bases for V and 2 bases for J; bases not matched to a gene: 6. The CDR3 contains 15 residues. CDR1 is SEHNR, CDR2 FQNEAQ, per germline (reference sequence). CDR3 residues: CASTLGLAVQETQYF. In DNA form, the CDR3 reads TGTGCCAGCACCTTGGGACTAGCGGTGCAAGAGACCCAGTACTTC.

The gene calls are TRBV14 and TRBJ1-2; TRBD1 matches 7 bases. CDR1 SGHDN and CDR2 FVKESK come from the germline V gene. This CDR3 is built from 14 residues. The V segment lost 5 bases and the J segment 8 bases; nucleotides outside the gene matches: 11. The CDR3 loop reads CASSSVRGAGGYTF. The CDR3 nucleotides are TGTGCCAGCAGCTCCGTCAGGGGGGCGGGAGGCTACACCTTC.

CDR3 region: CASSLFGGAYYGYTF. In DNA, the CDR3 is TGTGCCAGCAGTTTATTCGGAGGGGCCTACTATGGCTACACCTTC. The chain is built from TRBV28 and TRBJ1-2; TRBD1 might be the D (5 bases). Between the trimmed V and J ends, which lost 1 base and 3 bases, there was a span of 12 bases. The germline gives CDR1 MDHEN, CDR2 SYDVKM. The CDR3 runs to 15 residues.

The chain's CDR3 is CASSYADQETQYF. The CDR3 DNA sequence: TGTGCCAGCAGTTATGCGGATCAAGAGACCCAGTACTTC. The chain has TRBV6-5 and TRBJ2-5; D is uncertain. CDR1 and CDR2 (germline): MNHEY, SVGAGI. Between the trimmed V and J ends, which lost 3 bases and 2 bases, there was a span of 7 bases. CDR3 length: 13 residues.

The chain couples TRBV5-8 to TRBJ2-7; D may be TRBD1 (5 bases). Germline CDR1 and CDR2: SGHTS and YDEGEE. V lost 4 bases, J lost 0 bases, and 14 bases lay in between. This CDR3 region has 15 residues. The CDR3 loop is CASSRTTGSSYEQYF. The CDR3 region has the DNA TGTGCCAGCAGCCGGACCACAGGAAGCTCCTACGAGCAGTACTTC.

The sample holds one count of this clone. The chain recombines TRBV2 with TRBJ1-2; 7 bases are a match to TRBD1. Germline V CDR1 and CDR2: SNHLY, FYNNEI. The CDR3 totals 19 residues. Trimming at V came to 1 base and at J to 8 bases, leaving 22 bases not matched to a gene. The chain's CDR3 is CASSEGPYQDRVVGGGYTF. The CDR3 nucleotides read TGTGCCAGCAGTGAAGGACCATACCAAGACAGGGTAGTGGGGGGAGGCTACACCTTC.

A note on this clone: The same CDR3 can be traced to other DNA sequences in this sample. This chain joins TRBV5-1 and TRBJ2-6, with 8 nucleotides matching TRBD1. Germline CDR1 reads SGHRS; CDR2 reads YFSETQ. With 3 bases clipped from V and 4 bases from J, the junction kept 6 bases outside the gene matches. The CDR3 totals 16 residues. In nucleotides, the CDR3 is TGCGCCAGCAGCTGGGGGACAGGTTCAGGGGCCAACGTCCTGACTTTC. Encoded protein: CASSWGTGSGANVLTF. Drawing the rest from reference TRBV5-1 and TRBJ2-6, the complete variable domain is KAGVTQTPRYLIKTRGQQVTLSCSPISGHRSVSWYQQTPGQGLQFLFEYFSETQRNKGNFPGRFSGRQFSNSRSEMNVSTLELGDSALYLCASSWGTGSGANVLTFGAGSRLTVL.

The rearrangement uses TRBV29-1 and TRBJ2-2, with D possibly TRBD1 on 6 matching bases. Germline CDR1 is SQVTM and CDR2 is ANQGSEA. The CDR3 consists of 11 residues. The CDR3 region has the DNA TGCAGTTACAGGGTCACCGGGGAGCTGTTTTTT. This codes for CSYRVTGELFF.